This T cell receptor beta chain was observed in a study of blood T cell repertoires in COVID-19. On the study more broadly: From T cells, B-cell-depleted T cells, or PBMCs came the material, which was cDNA or gDNA.

After removal of 3 bases from V and 3 bases from J, the junction contained 7 bases not matched to a gene. Germline lookup yields CDR1 KGHSH and CDR2 LQKENI. This CDR3 is built from 15 residues. The repertoire was sequenced with immunoSEQ multiplex PCR; TCRdb's copy has only in-frame clones and lacks some. The table includes about 220,000 clones, about nine tenths detected once. Adults between roughly 18 and 100 years of age took part from approximately 24 US areas. Researchers sorted participants into cohorts using their self-reported clinical history. The chain couples TRBV18 to TRBJ1-1; 7 nucleotides match TRBD1. Specimen: PBMCs or T cells enriched from blood (not recorded which). The TCR comes from a woman between 35 and 50 years old with acute COVID-19. CDR3 sequence reads: CASSPNRGTYTEAFF. The CDR3 coding sequence is TGTGCCAGCTCACCTAACAGGGGTACTTACACTGAAGCTTTCTTT.